Listed here is a single T cell receptor beta chain. Its target is unknown. Reverse transcription of roughly 0.5 to 1 ug RNA used random hexamers. TCRdb used MiXCR to reprocess the immunoSEQ multiplex PCR reads, holding one entry per CDR3 protein. Here the sample spans some 180,000 distinct CDR3 sequences, around 94% being singletons. This sample stems from a study of CD8 T cells in Susac syndrome. Turning to the study itself: Each patient with Susac syndrome, at the time of blood draw, was therapy-naive, on corticosteroids, or on intravenous immunoglobulin alone. Study outcomes and limitations: The study's TCR sequencing and HLA analysis drew on a certain number of individuals. That number was acknowledged as relatively small.

Germline V gives CDR1 MNHEY, CDR2 SVGAGI. The CDR3 is 16 residues long. V was clipped by 0 bases and J by 7 bases, with 19 bases between them. CD8+ and CD4+ T cells taken from blood had their TCR beta sequenced. The clonotype was recovered from a human donor with Susac syndrome. Sequencing was performed on CD4+ T cells from PBMCs. The rearrangement uses TRBV6-5 and TRBJ2-7, with D perhaps TRBD2 (5 bases). In nucleotides, the CDR3 is TGTGCCAGCAGTTACTCCTGGCGGGCGGTACGTTTGGAGCAGTACTTC. Translation: CASSYSWRAVRLEQYF.